This TCR beta chain was observed in a study of cytotoxic CD8 clonotypes in ibrutinib-treated CLL. With V trimmed by 5 bases and J by 0 bases, 15 bases remained unmatched. This CDR3 region has 18 residues. The germline gives CDR1 MDHEN, CDR2 SYDVKM. Genomic DNA for TCR beta libraries, 1.5 to 2 micrograms, came from cryopreserved PBMCs. Assay: immunoSEQ multiplex PCR; the TCRdb copy retains only in-frame clones and omits some. The table records 300,000 or so clones, roughly 71% of them present only once. Sequenced material: PBMCs, taken after 36 months of ibrutinib treatment. The V gene is TRBV28, the J gene TRBJ2-7; 8 bases are a match to TRBD2. The receptor comes from a human donor with chronic lymphocytic leukemia. CDR3 in amino acids: CASSPILKLAESSYEQYF. DNA for the CDR3: TGTGCCAGCAGTCCCATTTTAAAACTAGCGGAAAGCTCCTACGAGCAGTACTTC. Full variable domain (rest looked up from reference TRBV28 and TRBJ2-7): DVKVTQSSRYLVKRTGEKVFLECVQDMDHENMFWYRQDPGLGLRLIYFSYDVKMKEKGDIPEGYSVSREKKERFSLILESASTNQTSMYLCASSPILKLAESSYEQYFGPGTRLTVT.